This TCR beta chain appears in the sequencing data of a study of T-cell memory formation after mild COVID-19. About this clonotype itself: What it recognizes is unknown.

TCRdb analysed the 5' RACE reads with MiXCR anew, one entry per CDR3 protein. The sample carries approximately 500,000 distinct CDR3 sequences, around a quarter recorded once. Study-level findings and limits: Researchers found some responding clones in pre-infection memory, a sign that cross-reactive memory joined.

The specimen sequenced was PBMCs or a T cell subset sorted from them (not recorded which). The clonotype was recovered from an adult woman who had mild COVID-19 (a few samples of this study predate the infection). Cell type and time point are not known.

This chain's CDR3 is CASSSPVRAGSPLHF. The CDR3 DNA reads as TGTGCCAGCAGCTCCCCGGTCCGGGCGGGTTCACCCCTCCACTTT. The V call is TRBV7-9, the J call TRBJ1-6; D remains ambiguous. Germline V gene lookup returns CDR1 SEHNR and CDR2 FQNEAQ (reference sequence). The CDR3 totals 15 residues. The ends were cut back, 4 bases at V and 9 bases at J, with 16 bases in the middle.